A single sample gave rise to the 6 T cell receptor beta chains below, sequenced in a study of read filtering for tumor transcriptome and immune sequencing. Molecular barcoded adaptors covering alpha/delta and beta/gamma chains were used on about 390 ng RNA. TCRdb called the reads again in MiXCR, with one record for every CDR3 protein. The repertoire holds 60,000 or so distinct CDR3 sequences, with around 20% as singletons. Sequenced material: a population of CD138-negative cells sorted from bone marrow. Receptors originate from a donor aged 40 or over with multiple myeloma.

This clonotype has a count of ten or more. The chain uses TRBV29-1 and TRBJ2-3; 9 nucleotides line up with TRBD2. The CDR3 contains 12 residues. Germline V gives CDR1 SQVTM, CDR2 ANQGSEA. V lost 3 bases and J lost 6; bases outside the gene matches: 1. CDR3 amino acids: CSVDSGSDTQYF. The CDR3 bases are TGCAGCGTTGATAGCGGGAGCGATACGCAGTATTTT.

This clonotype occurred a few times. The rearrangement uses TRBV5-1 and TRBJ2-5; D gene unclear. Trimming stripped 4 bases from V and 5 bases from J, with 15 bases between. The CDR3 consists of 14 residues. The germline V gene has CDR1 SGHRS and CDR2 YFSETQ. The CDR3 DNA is TGCGCCAGCAGCCTTCGAGATCGGCGGGAGACCCAGTACTTC. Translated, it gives CASSLRDRRETQYF.

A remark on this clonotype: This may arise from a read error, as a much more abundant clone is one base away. CDR3 DNA: TGCGCCAGCAGCCAAGGACAGGACTCCTACAATGAGCAGTTCTTC. Amino acid sequence: CASSQGQDSYNEQFF. V and J are TRBV4-1 and TRBJ2-1; D may be TRBD1 (6 bases). Deletions cut 1 base from V and 0 bases from J, with 7 bases between. Per germline, CDR1 MGHRA and CDR2 YSYEKL. This CDR3 has 15 amino acids.

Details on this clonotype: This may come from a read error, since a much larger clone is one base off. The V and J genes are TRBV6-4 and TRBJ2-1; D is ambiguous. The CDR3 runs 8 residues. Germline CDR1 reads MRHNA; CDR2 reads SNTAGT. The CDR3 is CASREQSF. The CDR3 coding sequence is TGTGCCAGCAGGGAGCAGTCCTTC.

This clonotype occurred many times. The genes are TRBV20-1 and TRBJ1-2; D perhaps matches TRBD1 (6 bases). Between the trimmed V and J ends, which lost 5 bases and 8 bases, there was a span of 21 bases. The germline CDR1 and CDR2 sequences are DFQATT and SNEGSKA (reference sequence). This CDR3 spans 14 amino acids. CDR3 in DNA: TGCAGTGCTCCCGAGGGGGGGCAGGGGAGAGGCTACACCTTC. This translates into CSAPEGGQGRGYTF.

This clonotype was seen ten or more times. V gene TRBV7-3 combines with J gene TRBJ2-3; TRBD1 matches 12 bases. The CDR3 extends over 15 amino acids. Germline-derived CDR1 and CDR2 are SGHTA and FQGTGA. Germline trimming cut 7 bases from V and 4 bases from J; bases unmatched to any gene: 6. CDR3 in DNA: TGTGCCAGCAACTCGGGACAGGGGGCCGCAGATACGCAGTATTTT. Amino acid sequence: CASNSGQGAADTQYF.